Presented here are 32 T cell receptor beta chains from one specimen sequenced in a study of blood T cell repertoires in COVID-19 (dated by TCRdb to 2018 to 2020). Libraries were constructed by the immunoSEQ multiplex PCR assay. TCRdb holds this immuneACCESS table with in-frame rearrangements only. Some clones are missing; in checked studies, unresolved V genes explain under half, and the rest has no known cause. A total of under 250,000 clones appear in this sample, roughly 85% of them only once. 4% to 6% of the sample is held by the ten biggest clonotypes. The specimen was peripheral blood. The receptor set was obtained from a man over 45 with COVID-19, enrolled during active disease.

V gene TRBV13 combines with J gene TRBJ1-3; D remains unclear. The CDR3 spans 16 residues. The germline V and J ends were trimmed by 2 bases and 1 base, with 12 bases remaining between them. Germline CDR1 is PRHDT and CDR2 is FYEKMQ (reference sequence). CDR3 region: CASSLMSGRSGNTIYF. CDR3 DNA sequence: TGTGCCAGCAGCTTAATGTCCGGCAGGTCTGGAAACACCATATATTTT.

Only a few counts were recorded for this clone. The genes are TRBV27 and TRBJ2-1, with a weak D call TRBD2 (6 bases). V was clipped by 3 bases and J by 7 bases, with 13 bases between them. Per germline, CDR1 MNHEY and CDR2 SMNVEV (reference sequence). This CDR3 has 14 amino acids. CDR3 protein: CASSFGGSDNEQFF. The CDR3 region has the DNA TGTGCCAGCAGTTTCGGAGGGTCTGATAATGAGCAGTTCTTC.

This chain links TRBV18 with TRBJ1-2; D gene uncertain. The V end was cut by 2 bases, the J end by 8 bases, with 9 bases between. CDR1 and CDR2 (germline): KGHSH, LQKENI. The CDR3 sequence is 12 residues long. CDR3 protein: CASSPEVKGYTF. CDR3 nucleotides: TGTGCCAGCTCACCAGAGGTAAAAGGCTACACCTTC. Together with reference TRBV18 and TRBJ1-2, the CDR3 gives the full variable domain: NAGVMQNPRHLVRRRGQEARLRCSPMKGHSHVYWYRQLPEEGLKFMVYLQKENIIDESGMPKERFSAEFPKEGPSILRIQQVVRGDSAAYFCASSPEVKGYTFGSGTRLTVV.

The genes are TRBV4-1 and TRBJ2-1; D might be TRBD2 (6 bases). Trimming took off 4 bases at V and 7 bases at J, with 23 bases between the two ends. CDR1 and CDR2 (germline): MGHRA, YSYEKL. The CDR3 is 17 residues long. The CDR3 spells CASSRIPEVHAGNEQFF. CDR3 sequence (DNA): TGCGCCAGCAGCCGAATACCGGAGGTCCACGCGGGGAATGAGCAGTTCTTC.

In this sample, this clone turned up once. The rearrangement joins TRBV30 to TRBJ2-3; the match to TRBD2 covers 7 bases. This CDR3 has 15 residues. Germline loops: CDR1 GTSNPN, CDR2 SVGIG (reference sequence). V lost 2 bases, J lost 4 bases, and 9 bases stayed unmatched. The CDR3, as DNA: TGTGCCTGGAGTAGAACGGGAGGTAACGCAGATACGCAGTATTTT. Protein sequence: CAWSRTGGNADTQYF.

This clone was counted only a few times. This sequence joins TRBV18 and TRBJ2-3, with TRBD2 matching 10 bases. The length of the CDR3 is 16 residues. The V segment lost 0 bases and the J segment 7 bases; nucleotides outside the gene matches: 7. Germline V CDR1 and CDR2: KGHSH, LQKENI. CDR3 amino acids: CASSPPLQRGGHTQYF. CDR3 in DNA: TGTGCCAGCTCACCACCCTTACAGCGGGGGGGCCATACGCAGTATTTT.

This chain uses TRBV9 with TRBJ2-2, with 9 bases fitting TRBD1. Germline trimming cut 4 bases from V and 3 bases from J; bases unmatched to any gene: 7. This CDR3 spans 16 amino acids. Germline V gene data show CDR1 as SGDLS and CDR2 as YYNGEE. As DNA, the CDR3 is TGTGCCAGCAGCCTTCGACAGGGGGGGTACACCGGGGAGCTGTTTTTT. Translation gives CASSLRQGGYTGELFF.

J is TRBJ1-5 and V is TRBV6-5, with D unclear. Deletions cut 7 bases from V and 4 bases from J, with 17 bases between. CDR1 and CDR2 (germline): MNHEY, SVGAGI. The CDR3 is made up of 15 amino acids. The CDR3 is CASTAERPFNQPQHF. The CDR3 DNA sequence: TGTGCCAGCACCGCGGAGCGGCCCTTTAATCAGCCCCAGCATTTT.

The chain employs TRBV5-4 and TRBJ1-2; no firm D call. CDR3 size: 13 residues. V gave up 4 bases and J gave up 1 base, with 8 bases separating them. Germline V gene data show CDR1 as SGHNT and CDR2 as YYREEE (reference sequence). The CDR3 DNA is TGTGCCAGCAGCCCGACAAGTAACTATGGCTACACCTTC. This codes for CASSPTSNYGYTF.

The chain links TRBV5-8 to TRBJ2-5; D may be TRBD2 (5 bases). The CDR3 sequence is 13 residues long. Trimming cost V 5 bases and J 4 bases, with 12 bases left between them. The germline CDR1 and CDR2 sequences are SGHTS and YDEGEE. CDR3 sequence (DNA): TGTGCCAGCAGGGCTACTAGTGGAGAGACCCAGTACTTC. It specifies CASRATSGETQYF.

CDR3: CASTVWGTGGANYGYTF. The CDR3, as DNA: TGTGCCAGCACCGTTTGGGGTACAGGGGGCGCGAACTATGGCTACACCTTC. V usage is TRBV28 and J usage is TRBJ1-2; 9 bases line up with TRBD1. Germline-derived CDR1 and CDR2 are MDHEN and SYDVKM. The CDR3 has 17 amino acids. The trim removed 7 bases at V and 2 bases at J, leaving 14 bases unmatched.

The V call is TRBV28, the J call TRBJ1-4; TRBD1 might be the D (6 bases). The CDR3 has 15 amino acids. V lost 5 bases, J lost 7 bases, and 17 bases lay in between. From germline, CDR1 is MDHEN and CDR2 SYDVKM. CDR3 bases: TGTGCCAGCAGTGCCAGTCCCAGGGGCGGTGAAAAACTGTTTTTT. Translation: CASSASPRGGEKLFF.

As DNA, the CDR3 is TGTGCCAGCAGGGGGGGAGGTTGGGGATTGACCTCTACGAAGCAGTACTTC. Its protein is CASRGGGWGLTSTKQYF. This chain links TRBV28 with TRBJ2-7; a weak D match, TRBD2 (6 bases). Trimming removed 6 bases from V and 8 bases from J, with 29 bases in between. Germline V gene sequence: CDR1 MDHEN, CDR2 SYDVKM. The CDR3 totals 17 residues.

J is TRBJ1-1 and V is TRBV19; 7 nucleotides match TRBD1. Trimming took 5 bases from V and 1 from J; bases not matched to a gene: 7. The CDR3 covers 15 residues. Germline V gives CDR1 LNHDA, CDR2 SQIVND (reference sequence). CDR3 nucleotide sequence: TGTGCCAGTAGTCAAAGTTCAGGGGGGAACACTGAAGCTTTCTTT. Its translation: CASSQSSGGNTEAFF. Full variable domain (rest looked up from reference TRBV19 and TRBJ1-1): DGGITQSPKYLFRKEGQNVTLSCEQNLNHDAMYWYRQDPGQGLRLIYYSQIVNDFQKGDIAEGYSVSREKKESFPLTVTSAQKNPTAFYLCASSQSSGGNTEAFFGQGTRLTVV.

This sequence joins TRBV6-4 and TRBJ2-1; 16 positions agree with TRBD2. CDR1 is MRHNA and CDR2 is SNTAGT in the germline V gene. The CDR3 is 13 amino acids. The J segment lost 9 bases and the V segment lost 8 bases, leaving 1 base of the junction unmatched. In DNA form, the CDR3 reads TGTGCCAGCGGGACTAGCGGGGGGGGTGAGCAGTTCTTC. Residues: CASGTSGGGEQFF.

The chain carries TRBV7-2 and TRBJ2-7; D is possibly TRBD1 (5 bases). Germline lookup yields CDR1 SGHTA and CDR2 FQGNSA. The CDR3 sequence is 13 residues long. Trimming took 4 bases from V and 6 from J, leaving 13 bases between them. The CDR3 region is CASSSSIGVEQYF. Written as DNA, the CDR3 is TGTGCCAGCAGCTCTTCGATAGGGGTCGAGCAGTACTTC.

J is TRBJ2-5 and V is TRBV11-2; 9 bases fit TRBD1. The V segment lost 8 bases and the J segment 4 bases; nucleotides outside the gene matches: 11. The CDR3 extends over 15 amino acids. Germline CDR1 is SGHAT and CDR2 is FQNNGV. The CDR3 DNA reads as TGTGCCAGCGGCAAGGACAGGGGTGGAAGAGAGACCCAGTACTTC. It specifies CASGKDRGGRETQYF.

The V gene is TRBV29-1, the J gene TRBJ1-6; 9 nucleotides align to TRBD1. The CDR3 sequence is 13 residues long. V gave up 4 bases and J gave up 7 bases; unmatched junction bases: 2. CDR1 and CDR2 (germline): SQVTM, ANQGSEA. The CDR3 sequence is CSVGGTGNSPLHF. CDR3 DNA sequence: TGCAGCGTTGGCGGGACAGGGAATTCACCCCTCCACTTT.

The chain recombines TRBV7-9 with TRBJ1-3; D call uncertain. This CDR3 is built from 15 residues. Per germline, CDR1 SEHNR and CDR2 FQNEAQ (reference sequence). The V end was cut by 2 bases, the J end by 2 bases, with 10 bases between. The CDR3 sequence: CASSLKSSPGNTIYF. The CDR3 DNA follows: TGTGCCAGCAGCTTAAAGAGCTCCCCTGGAAACACCATATATTTT.

The chain carries TRBV6-5 and TRBJ2-7, with 10 bases aligning to TRBD1. V was pared by 7 bases and J by 5 bases, with 8 bases of the junction left unmatched. The length of the CDR3 is 14 residues. Germline loops: CDR1 MNHEY, CDR2 SVGAGI. The CDR3 nucleotides read TGTGCCAGCATCCGACAGGGGGCGCTGAACGAGCAGTACTTC. This codes for CASIRQGALNEQYF.

The gene calls are TRBV7-2 and TRBJ1-1; tentatively, D is TRBD1 (6 bases). Trimming shortened V by 5 bases and J by 2 bases, and 12 bases separated the two germline ends. CDR1 is SGHTA, CDR2 FQGNSA, per germline. CDR3 length: 14 amino acids. The CDR3 region is CASSPDRTNTEAFF. CDR3 coding DNA: TGTGCCAGCAGCCCCGACAGGACTAACACTGAAGCTTTCTTT.

V is TRBV2 and J is TRBJ1-5, with 8 bases matching TRBD1. V dropped 5 bases and J dropped 0; count of bases not matched to a gene: 15. The CDR3 contains 19 residues. Germline V CDR1 and CDR2: SNHLY, FYNNEI. This CDR3 is CASSPRTGLGPDSNQPQHF. The CDR3, as DNA: TGTGCCAGCAGTCCTAGGACAGGGCTCGGACCAGATAGCAATCAGCCCCAGCATTTT.

In its sample, this clone was seen once. The chain combines TRBV6-5 with TRBJ1-1, with D perhaps matching TRBD1 (6 bases). Germline CDR1 is MNHEY and CDR2 is SVGAGI. CDR3 length: 13 amino acids. V lost 7 bases, J lost 4 bases, and 13 bases lay in between. For the CDR3, the DNA is TGTGCCAGCAAAGTACAGGGTTTCACTGAAGCTTTCTTT. It translates to CASKVQGFTEAFF.

This chain connects TRBV11-2 to TRBJ2-2; TRBD1 is a possible D gene (6 bases). CDR1 and CDR2 (germline): SGHAT, FQNNGV. V was pared by 5 bases and J by 1 base, with 14 bases between. The CDR3 contains 16 residues. The CDR3 spells CASSHMGALNTGELFF. CDR3 in DNA: TGTGCCAGCAGCCACATGGGGGCCCTGAACACCGGGGAGCTGTTTTTT.

This chain connects TRBV7-8 to TRBJ2-3; D ambiguous. From germline, CDR1 is SGHVS and CDR2 FQNEAQ. Trimming cost V 4 bases and J 7 bases, with 6 bases left between them. This CDR3 has 11 residues. CDR3 in DNA: TGTGCCAGCAGCTCCCCTCATACGCAGTATTTT. Its protein product is CASSSPHTQYF. Drawing the rest from reference TRBV7-8 and TRBJ2-3, the complete variable domain is GAGVSQSPRYKVAKRGQDVALRCDPISGHVSLFWYQQALGQGPEFLTYFQNEAQLDKSGLPSDRFFAERPEGSVSTLKIQRTQQEDSAVYLCASSSPHTQYFGPGTRLTVL.

The V and J genes are TRBV10-2 and TRBJ2-5, with 7 bases fitting TRBD2. The length of the CDR3 is 15 residues. CDR1 and CDR2 (germline): WSHSY, SAAADI. The V gene end was trimmed by 4 bases and the J gene end by 0 bases; junction bases not matched to a gene: 5. CDR3 residues: CASSGRGTNQETQYF. The CDR3 coding sequence is TGCGCCAGCAGTGGGCGAGGGACTAACCAAGAGACCCAGTACTTC.

The chain employs TRBV4-1 and TRBJ1-4; D not resolved. Germline-derived CDR1 and CDR2 are MGHRA and YSYEKL. The CDR3 is made up of 15 amino acids. With 0 bases removed from V and 6 bases from J, the gap between germline ends came to 11 bases. CDR3 DNA sequence: TGCGCCAGCAGCCAAGATGCGCAGGCCGATGAAAAACTGTTTTTT. Translation gives CASSQDAQADEKLFF.

The chain links TRBV3-1 (or the pseudogene TRBV3-2) to TRBJ2-7; 8 bases align to TRBD1. The junction had 1 base not matched to a gene; V was cut back by 4 bases and J by 5 bases. This CDR3 spans 12 amino acids. The V gene's germline CDR1 is LGHDT and CDR2 YNNKEL (reference sequence). Here the CDR3 reads CASSRGQDEQYF. The CDR3 coding sequence is TGTGCCAGCAGCCGGGGACAGGACGAGCAGTACTTC.

This chain connects TRBV16 to TRBJ2-6, with D tentatively TRBD1 (5 bases). This CDR3 has 20 amino acids. V dropped 3 bases and J dropped 2 bases, with 23 bases sitting between them. CDR1 and CDR2 (germline): KGHSY, FQNENV. The CDR3 is CASSHAPPGLLDTGANVLTF. The DNA of the CDR3 is TGTGCCAGCAGCCATGCCCCGCCAGGGTTACTCGACACTGGGGCCAACGTCCTGACTTTC.

CDR3 in amino acids: CASSYSARASPLHF. The CDR3, as DNA: TGTGCCAGCAGCTATAGCGCACGGGCTTCACCCCTCCACTTT. V usage is TRBV28 and J usage is TRBJ1-6; D not certain. Trimming removed 6 bases from V and 9 bases from J, with 15 bases in between. Germline V gene data show CDR1 as MDHEN and CDR2 as SYDVKM. CDR3 length equals 14 residues.

The J gene is TRBJ2-6, the V gene TRBV13; TRBD1 might be the D (6 bases). This CDR3 is built from 15 residues. The V end lost 5 bases, the J end lost 0 bases, and 8 bases lay between the germline ends. Germline CDR1 is PRHDT and CDR2 is FYEKMQ (reference sequence). CDR3 amino acids: CASSRDTSGANVLTF. The CDR3 nucleotides read TGTGCCAGCAGCCGGGACACCTCTGGGGCCAACGTCCTGACTTTC.

The chain combines TRBV30 with TRBJ2-5; 10 nucleotides agree with TRBD2. The CDR3 is made up of 18 amino acids. CDR1 and CDR2 from the germline V gene are GTSNPN and SVGIG (reference sequence). Trimming cost V 4 bases and J 1 base; bases outside gene matches: 15. The CDR3 nucleotides read TGTGCCTGGACCAAAGGGTTTAGCGGGGGGCGAGCCCAAGAGACCCAGTACTTC. Its translation is CAWTKGFSGGRAQETQYF.